This T cell receptor (beta chain) was observed in a study of OX40 agonist ivuxolimab in advanced cancers. Study summary: At 82.7% male, the cohort had a mean age of approximately 64 years, ranging from roughly 20 to 90.

Some clones are missing from TCRdb's copy, which holds only in-frame ones; the method was immunoSEQ multiplex PCR. The sample holds approximately 74,000 clones, 80% to 95% seen once. Study conclusions and caveats: The study found that CD8+ T cells averaged more expanded clones than CD4+.

Trimming removed 5 bases from V and 6 bases from J, with 16 bases in between. The length of the CDR3 is 15 residues. Looked up from germline, CDR1 is SGHTA and CDR2 is FQGNSA. Remarks on this clone: Its specificity is not known.

The chain links TRBV7-2 to TRBJ2-2; possible D gene TRBD2, 6 bases. The input for sequencing was CD4+ or CD8+ T cells sorted from blood, taken in a trial of the OX40 agonist ivuxolimab. The clonotype was recovered from an adult with an advanced solid tumor such as melanoma, head and neck, liver or kidney cancer. CDR3 bases: TGTGCCAGCAGCGAAGGGCGGTGGGGGGCCGGGGAGCTGTTTTTT. Its protein product is CASSEGRWGAGELFF.